The entry below describes one TCR beta chain. What it binds is not known. This sample is drawn from a study of shared clonotypes between healthy human individuals. Overall study: CD8 memory received one plate per donor, CD8 naive two, CD4 memory three and CD4 naive three.

V lost 4 bases, J lost 7 bases, and 14 bases lay in between. The CDR3 spans 13 residues. Germline-derived CDR1 and CDR2 are SGHTS and YDEGEE. Deep-level assay runs were performed. In the sorted-subset replicate PCRs, approximately 200 ng DNA, 25,000 to 30,000 T cell genomes, was used. Assay used: immunoSEQ multiplex PCR; TCRdb lists only in-frame clones, some missing. The sample carries about 2 million clones, about 95% recorded once. Broader study findings: Generation of non-shared clonotypes was less probable than generation of clonotypes shared by all four donors.

Naive CD8 cells comprised CD45RO-negative, CCR7-positively selected cells, excluding terminally differentiated effector memory CD45RA+ cells. The rearrangement joins TRBV5-8 to TRBJ1-1; possibly TRBD1 for D (6 bases). This receptor was obtained from a man in his late teens or twenties in good health. Sample: naive CD8+ T cells sorted from blood. The CDR3 protein is CASSVRTDNEAFF. The CDR3 coding sequence is TGTGCCAGCAGCGTAAGGACAGACAATGAAGCTTTCTTT. Together with reference TRBV5-8 and TRBJ1-1, the CDR3 gives the full variable domain: EAGVTQSPTHLIKTRGQQATLRCSPISGHTSVYWYQQALGLGLQFLLWYDEGEERNRGNFPPRFSGRQFPNYSSELNVNALELEDSALYLCASSVRTDNEAFFGQGTRLTVV.